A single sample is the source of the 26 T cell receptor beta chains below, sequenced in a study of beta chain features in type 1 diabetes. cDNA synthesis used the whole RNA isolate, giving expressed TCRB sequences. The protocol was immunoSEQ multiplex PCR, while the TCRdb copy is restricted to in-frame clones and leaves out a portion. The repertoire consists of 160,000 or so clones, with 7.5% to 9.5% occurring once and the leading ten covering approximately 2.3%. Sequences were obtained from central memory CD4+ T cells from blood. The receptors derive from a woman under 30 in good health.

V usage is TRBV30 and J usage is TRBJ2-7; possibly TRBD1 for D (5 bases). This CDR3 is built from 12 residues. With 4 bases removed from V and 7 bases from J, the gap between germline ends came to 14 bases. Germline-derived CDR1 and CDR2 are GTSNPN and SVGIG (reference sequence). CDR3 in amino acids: CAWTSGSREQYF. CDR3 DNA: TGTGCCTGGACTTCAGGGTCCCGGGAGCAGTACTTC.

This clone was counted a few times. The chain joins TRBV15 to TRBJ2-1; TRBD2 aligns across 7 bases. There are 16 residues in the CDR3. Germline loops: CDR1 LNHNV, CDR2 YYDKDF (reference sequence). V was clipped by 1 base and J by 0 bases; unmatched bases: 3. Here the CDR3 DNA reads TGTGCCACCAGCAGAGGCGGCGGGAGCTCCTACAATGAGCAGTTCTTC. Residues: CATSRGGGSSYNEQFF.

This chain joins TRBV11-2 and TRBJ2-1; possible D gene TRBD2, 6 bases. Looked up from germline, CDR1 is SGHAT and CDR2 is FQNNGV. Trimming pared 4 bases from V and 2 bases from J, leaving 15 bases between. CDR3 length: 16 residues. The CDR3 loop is CASSSSPSVAYNEQFF. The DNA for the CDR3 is TGTGCCAGCAGCTCCAGTCCTAGCGTGGCCTACAATGAGCAGTTCTTC. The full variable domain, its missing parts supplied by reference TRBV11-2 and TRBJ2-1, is EAGVAQSPRYKIIEKRQSVAFWCNPISGHATLYWYQQILGQGPKLLIQFQNNGVVDDSQLPKDRFSAERLKGVDSTLKIQPAKLEDSAVYLCASSSSPSVAYNEQFFGPGTRLTVL.

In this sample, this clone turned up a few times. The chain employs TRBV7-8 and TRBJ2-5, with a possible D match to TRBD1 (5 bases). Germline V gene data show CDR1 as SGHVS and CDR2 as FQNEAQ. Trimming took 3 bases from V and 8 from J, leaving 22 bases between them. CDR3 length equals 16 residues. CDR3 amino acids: CASSFSPRQGLGTQYF. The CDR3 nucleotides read TGTGCCAGCAGCTTTAGTCCACGGCAGGGCCTAGGTACCCAGTACTTC.

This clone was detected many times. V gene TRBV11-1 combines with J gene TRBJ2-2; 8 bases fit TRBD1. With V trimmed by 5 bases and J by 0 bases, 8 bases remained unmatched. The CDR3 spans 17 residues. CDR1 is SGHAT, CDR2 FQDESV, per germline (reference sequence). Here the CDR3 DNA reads TGTGCCAGCAGCACACTGGACAGGGTTTCGAACACCGGGGAGCTGTTTTTT. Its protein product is CASSTLDRVSNTGELFF.

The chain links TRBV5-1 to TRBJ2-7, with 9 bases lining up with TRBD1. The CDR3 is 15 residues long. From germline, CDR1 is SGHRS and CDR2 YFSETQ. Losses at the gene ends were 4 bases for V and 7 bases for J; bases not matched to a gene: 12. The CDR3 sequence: CASSDSGTGTREQYF. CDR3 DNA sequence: TGCGCCAGCAGCGATTCCGGGACAGGGACGAGGGAGCAGTACTTC.

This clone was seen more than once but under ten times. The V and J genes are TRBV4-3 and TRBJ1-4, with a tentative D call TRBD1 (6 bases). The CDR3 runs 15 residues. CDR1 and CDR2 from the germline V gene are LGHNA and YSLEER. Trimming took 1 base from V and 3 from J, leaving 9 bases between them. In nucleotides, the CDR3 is TGCGCCAGCAGCCAAGGCGCAGGGGCTAATGAAAAACTGTTTTTT. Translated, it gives CASSQGAGANEKLFF.

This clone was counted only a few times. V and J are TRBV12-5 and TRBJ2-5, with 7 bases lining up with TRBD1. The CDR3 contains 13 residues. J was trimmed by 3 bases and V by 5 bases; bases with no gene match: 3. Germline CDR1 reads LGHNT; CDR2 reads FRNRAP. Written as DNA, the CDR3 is TGTGCTAGTGGTCTCGACAGGGAAGAGACCCAGTACTTC. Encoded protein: CASGLDREETQYF.

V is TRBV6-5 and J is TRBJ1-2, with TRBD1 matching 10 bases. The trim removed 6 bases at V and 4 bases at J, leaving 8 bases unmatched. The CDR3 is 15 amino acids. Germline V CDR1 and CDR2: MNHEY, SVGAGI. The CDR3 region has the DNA TGTGCCAGCAGGCCCGAAGGGACAGGGGTCTATGGCTACACCTTC. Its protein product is CASRPEGTGVYGYTF.

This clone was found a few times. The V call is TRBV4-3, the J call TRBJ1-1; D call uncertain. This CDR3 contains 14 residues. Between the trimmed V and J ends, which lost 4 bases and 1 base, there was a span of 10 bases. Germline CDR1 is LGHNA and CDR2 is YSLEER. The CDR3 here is CASSPRLENTEAFF. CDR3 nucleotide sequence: TGCGCCAGCAGCCCCCGACTTGAGAACACTGAAGCTTTCTTT.

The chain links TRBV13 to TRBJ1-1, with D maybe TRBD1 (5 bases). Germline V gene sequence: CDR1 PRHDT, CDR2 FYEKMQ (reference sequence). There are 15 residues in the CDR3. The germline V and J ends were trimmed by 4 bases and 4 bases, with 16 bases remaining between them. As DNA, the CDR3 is TGTGCCAGCAGCTCGGGCGGGGACGGGAGCACTGAAGCTTTCTTT. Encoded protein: CASSSGGDGSTEAFF.

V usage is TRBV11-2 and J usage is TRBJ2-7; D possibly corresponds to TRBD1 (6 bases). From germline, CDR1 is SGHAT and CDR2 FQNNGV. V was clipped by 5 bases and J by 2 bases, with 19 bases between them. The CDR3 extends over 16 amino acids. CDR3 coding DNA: TGTGCCAGCAGCCCTAGCCAGGGGATACCGCCCTACGAGCAGTACTTC. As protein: CASSPSQGIPPYEQYF.

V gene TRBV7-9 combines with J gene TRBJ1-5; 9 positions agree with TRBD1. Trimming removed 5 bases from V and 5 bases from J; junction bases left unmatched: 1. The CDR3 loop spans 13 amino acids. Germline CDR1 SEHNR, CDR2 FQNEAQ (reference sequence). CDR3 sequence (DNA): TGTGCCAGCAGCCGGGACAGGGATCAGCCCCAGCATTTT. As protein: CASSRDRDQPQHF.

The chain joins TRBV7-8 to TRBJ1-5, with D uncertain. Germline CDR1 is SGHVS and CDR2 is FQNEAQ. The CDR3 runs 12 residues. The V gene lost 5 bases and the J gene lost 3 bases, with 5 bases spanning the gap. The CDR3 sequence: CASSTLNQPQHF. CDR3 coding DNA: TGTGCCAGCAGCACTCTCAATCAGCCCCAGCATTTT. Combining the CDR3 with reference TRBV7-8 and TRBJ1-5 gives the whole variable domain GAGVSQSPRYKVAKRGQDVALRCDPISGHVSLFWYQQALGQGPEFLTYFQNEAQLDKSGLPSDRFFAERPEGSVSTLKIQRTQQEDSAVYLCASSTLNQPQHFGDGTRLSIL.

The DNA of the CDR3 is TGTGCCACCAAAAGGGGGAAGAAGGACATTCAGTACTTC. Translating gives CATKRGKKDIQYF. V and J are TRBV2 and TRBJ2-4, with D possibly being TRBD1 (6 bases). Germline V gene sequence: CDR1 SNHLY, CDR2 FYNNEI. The CDR3 has 13 amino acids. V dropped 10 bases and J dropped 8 bases, with 18 bases sitting between them.

Here the CDR3 reads CASSPRLAGTYEQYF. The CDR3 bases are TGTGCCAGCAGCCCGCGACTAGCGGGTACCTACGAGCAGTACTTC. The V call is TRBV7-2, the J call TRBJ2-7; TRBD2 agrees at 10 bases. The CDR3 has 15 residues. V dropped 5 bases and J dropped 2; count of bases not matched to a gene: 6. CDR1 and CDR2 (germline): SGHTA, FQGNSA. Full variable domain (outside the CDR3, taken from reference TRBV7-2 and TRBJ2-7): GAGVSQSPSNKVTEKGKDVELRCDPISGHTALYWYRQSLGQGLEFLIYFQGNSAPDKSGLPSDRFSAERTGGSVSTLTIQRTQQEDSAVYLCASSPRLAGTYEQYFGPGTRLTVT.

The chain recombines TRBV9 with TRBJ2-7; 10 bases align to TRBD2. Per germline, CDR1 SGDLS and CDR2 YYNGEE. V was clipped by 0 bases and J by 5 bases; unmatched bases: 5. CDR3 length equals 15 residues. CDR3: CASSVGLAGGDEQYF. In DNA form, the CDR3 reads TGTGCCAGCAGCGTAGGTTTAGCGGGGGGCGACGAGCAGTACTTC.

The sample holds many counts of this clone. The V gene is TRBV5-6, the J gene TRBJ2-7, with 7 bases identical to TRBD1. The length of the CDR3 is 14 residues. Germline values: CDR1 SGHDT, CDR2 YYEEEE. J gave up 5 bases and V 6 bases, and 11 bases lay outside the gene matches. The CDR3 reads CASTLRQGTNEQYF. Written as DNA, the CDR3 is TGTGCCAGCACCCTGAGACAGGGAACGAACGAGCAGTACTTC.

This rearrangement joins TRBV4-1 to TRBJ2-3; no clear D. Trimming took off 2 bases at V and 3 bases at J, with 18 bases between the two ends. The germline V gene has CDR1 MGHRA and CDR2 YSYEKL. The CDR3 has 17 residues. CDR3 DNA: TGCGCCAGCAGCCAAATCAACCTAGTGCCCGGGACAGATACGCAGTATTTT. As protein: CASSQINLVPGTDTQYF.

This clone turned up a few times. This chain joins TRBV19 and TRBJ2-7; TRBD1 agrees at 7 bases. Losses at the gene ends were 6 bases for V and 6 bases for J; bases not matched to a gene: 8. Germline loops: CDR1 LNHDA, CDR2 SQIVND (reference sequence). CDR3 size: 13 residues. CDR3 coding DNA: TGTGCCAGTAGCAAAGGACAGGTGACCGAGCAGTACTTC. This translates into CASSKGQVTEQYF.

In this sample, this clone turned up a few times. This chain's CDR3 is CASISGSTDTEAFF. CDR3 coding DNA: TGTGCCAGCATCTCCGGGAGTACCGACACTGAAGCTTTCTTT. J is TRBJ1-1 and V is TRBV6-5; unclear D gene. The length of the CDR3 is 14 residues. Germline lookup yields CDR1 MNHEY and CDR2 SVGAGI. V lost 7 bases and J lost 3, with 15 bases in between.

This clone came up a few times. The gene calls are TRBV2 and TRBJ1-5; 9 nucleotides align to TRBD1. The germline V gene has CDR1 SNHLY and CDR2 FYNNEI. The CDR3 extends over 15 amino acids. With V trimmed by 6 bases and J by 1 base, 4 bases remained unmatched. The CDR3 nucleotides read TGTGCCAGCAGCAAGGACAGGGGCAGCAATCAGCCCCAGCATTTT. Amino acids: CASSKDRGSNQPQHF.

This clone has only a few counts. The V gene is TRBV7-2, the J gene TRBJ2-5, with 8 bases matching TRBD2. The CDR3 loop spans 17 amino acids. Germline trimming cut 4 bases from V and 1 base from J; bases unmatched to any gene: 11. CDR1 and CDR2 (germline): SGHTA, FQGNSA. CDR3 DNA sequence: TGTGCCAGCAGCTCTATGGTGGTAGCGGGGCTCCAAGAGACCCAGTACTTC. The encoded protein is CASSSMVVAGLQETQYF.

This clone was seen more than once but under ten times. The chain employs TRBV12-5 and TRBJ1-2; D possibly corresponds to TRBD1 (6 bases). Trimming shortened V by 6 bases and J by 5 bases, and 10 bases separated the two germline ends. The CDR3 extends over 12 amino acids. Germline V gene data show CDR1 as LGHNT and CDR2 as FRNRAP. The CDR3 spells CASGSGHYGYTF. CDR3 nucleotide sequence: TGTGCTAGTGGCTCGGGACATTATGGCTACACCTTC.

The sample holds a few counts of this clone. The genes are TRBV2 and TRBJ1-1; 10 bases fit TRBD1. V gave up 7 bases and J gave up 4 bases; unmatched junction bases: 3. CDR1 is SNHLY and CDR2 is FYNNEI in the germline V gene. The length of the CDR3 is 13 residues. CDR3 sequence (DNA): TGTGCCAGCACCGGACAGGGGGGCACTGAAGCTTTCTTT. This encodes CASTGQGGTEAFF.

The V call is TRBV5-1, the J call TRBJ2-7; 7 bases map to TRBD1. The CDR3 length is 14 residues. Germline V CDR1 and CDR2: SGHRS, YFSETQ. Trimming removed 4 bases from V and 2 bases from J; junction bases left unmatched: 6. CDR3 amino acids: CASSASGGPYEQYF. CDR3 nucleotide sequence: TGCGCCAGCAGCGCCTCAGGGGGACCCTACGAGCAGTACTTC.